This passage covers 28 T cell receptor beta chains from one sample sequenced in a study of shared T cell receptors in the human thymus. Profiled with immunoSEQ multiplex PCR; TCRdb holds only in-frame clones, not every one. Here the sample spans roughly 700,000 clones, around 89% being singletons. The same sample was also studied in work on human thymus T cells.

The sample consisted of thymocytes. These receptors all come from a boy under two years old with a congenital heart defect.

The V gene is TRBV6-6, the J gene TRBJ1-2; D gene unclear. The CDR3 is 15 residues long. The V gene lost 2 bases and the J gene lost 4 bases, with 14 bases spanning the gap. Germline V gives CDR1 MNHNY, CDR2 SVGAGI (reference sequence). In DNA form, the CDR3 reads TGTGCCAGCAGTTACACAGACCCCGTGGGCTATGGCTACACCTTC. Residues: CASSYTDPVGYGYTF.

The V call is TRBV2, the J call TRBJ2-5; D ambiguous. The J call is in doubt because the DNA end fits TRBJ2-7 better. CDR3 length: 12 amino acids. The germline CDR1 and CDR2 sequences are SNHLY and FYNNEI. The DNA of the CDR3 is TGTGCCAGCAGTGGGAGCCACCACGAGCAGTACTTC. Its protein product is CASSGSHHEQYF.

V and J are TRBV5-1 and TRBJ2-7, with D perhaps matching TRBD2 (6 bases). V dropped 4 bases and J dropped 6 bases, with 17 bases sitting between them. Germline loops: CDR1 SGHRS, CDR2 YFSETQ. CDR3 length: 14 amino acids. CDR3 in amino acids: CASSDHRLGGEQYF. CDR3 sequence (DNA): TGCGCCAGCAGCGACCATAGACTAGGTGGCGAGCAGTACTTC.

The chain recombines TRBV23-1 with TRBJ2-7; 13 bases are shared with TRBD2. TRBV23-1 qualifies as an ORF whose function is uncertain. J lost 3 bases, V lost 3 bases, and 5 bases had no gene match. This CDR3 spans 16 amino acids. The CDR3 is CASSHRRTSGGYEQYF. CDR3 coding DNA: TGCGCCAGCAGTCATCGGCGGACTAGCGGGGGCTACGAGCAGTACTTC.

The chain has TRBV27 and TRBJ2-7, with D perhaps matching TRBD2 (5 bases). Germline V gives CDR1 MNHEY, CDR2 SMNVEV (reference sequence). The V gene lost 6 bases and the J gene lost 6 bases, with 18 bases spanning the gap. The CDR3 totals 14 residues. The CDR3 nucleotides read TGTGCCAGCAGCCCGATCTCCGGAGAGGGCGAGCAGTACTTC. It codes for CASSPISGEGEQYF.

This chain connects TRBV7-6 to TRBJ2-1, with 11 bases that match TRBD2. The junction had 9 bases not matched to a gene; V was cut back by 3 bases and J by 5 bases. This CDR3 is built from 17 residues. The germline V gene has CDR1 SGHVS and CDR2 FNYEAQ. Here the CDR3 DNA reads TGTGCCAGCAGCTTCGAACACACTAGCGGGAGCGACAATGAGCAGTTCTTC. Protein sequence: CASSFEHTSGSDNEQFF.

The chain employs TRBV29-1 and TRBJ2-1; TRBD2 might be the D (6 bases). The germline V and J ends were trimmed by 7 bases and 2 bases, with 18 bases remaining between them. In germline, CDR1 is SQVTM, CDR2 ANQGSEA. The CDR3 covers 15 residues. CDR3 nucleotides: TGCAGCGCATTGGGGATAGCGGTGGCCTACAATGAGCAGTTCTTC. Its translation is CSALGIAVAYNEQFF.

CDR3 bases: TGTGCCAGCAGCGTGTCTGCACTAGCGCCTTCATATACCCAGTACTTC. As protein: CASSVSALAPSYTQYF. The V gene is TRBV9, the J gene TRBJ2-5; 7 bases are a match to TRBD2. The V gene's germline CDR1 is SGDLS and CDR2 YYNGEE. After removal of 2 bases from V and 8 bases from J, the junction contained 15 bases not matched to a gene. This CDR3 is built from 16 residues.

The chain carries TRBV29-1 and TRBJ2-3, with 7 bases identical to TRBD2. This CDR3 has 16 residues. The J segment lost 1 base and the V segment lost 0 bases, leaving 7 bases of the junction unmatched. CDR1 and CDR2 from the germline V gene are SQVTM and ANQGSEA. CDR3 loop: CSVEDRGGSCTDTQYF. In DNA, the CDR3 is TGCAGCGTTGAAGATCGGGGCGGGAGTTGCACAGATACGCAGTATTTT.

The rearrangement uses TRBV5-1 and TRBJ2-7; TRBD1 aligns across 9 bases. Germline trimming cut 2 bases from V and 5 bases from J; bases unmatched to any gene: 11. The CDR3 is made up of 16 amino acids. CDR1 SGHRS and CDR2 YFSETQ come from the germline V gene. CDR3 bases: TGCGCCAGCAGCTTAACCCACCGGGACAGGGTGGACGAGCAGTACTTC. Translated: CASSLTHRDRVDEQYF.

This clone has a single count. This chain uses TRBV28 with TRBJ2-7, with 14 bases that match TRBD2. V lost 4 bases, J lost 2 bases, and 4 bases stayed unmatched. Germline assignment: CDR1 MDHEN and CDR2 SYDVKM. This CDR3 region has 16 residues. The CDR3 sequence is CASSSLGLAGAYEQYF. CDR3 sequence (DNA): TGTGCCAGCAGTTCTCTGGGACTAGCGGGAGCCTACGAGCAGTACTTC. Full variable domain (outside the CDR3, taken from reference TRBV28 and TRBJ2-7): DVKVTQSSRYLVKRTGEKVFLECVQDMDHENMFWYRQDPGLGLRLIYFSYDVKMKEKGDIPEGYSVSREKKERFSLILESASTNQTSMYLCASSSLGLAGAYEQYFGPGTRLTVT.

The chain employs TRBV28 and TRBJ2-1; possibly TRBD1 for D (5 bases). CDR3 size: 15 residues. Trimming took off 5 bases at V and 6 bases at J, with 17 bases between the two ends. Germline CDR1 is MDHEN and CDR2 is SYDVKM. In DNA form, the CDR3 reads TGTGCCAGCAGTCTCAGGGTCCGCGTAGGCAATGAGCAGTTCTTC. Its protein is CASSLRVRVGNEQFF.

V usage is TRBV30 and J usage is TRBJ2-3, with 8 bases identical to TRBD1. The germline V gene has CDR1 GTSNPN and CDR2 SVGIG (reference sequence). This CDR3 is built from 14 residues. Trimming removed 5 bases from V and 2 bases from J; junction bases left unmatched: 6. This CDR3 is CAWDRGAATDTQYF. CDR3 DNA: TGTGCCTGGGACAGGGGAGCGGCCACAGATACGCAGTATTTT.

This CDR3 reads CASSLELSCGDEQFF. The CDR3 DNA reads as TGTGCCAGCAGCTTAGAATTGTCCTGCGGGGATGAGCAGTTCTTC. The chain links TRBV11-2 to TRBJ2-1; maybe TRBD2 (6 bases). Deletions cut 0 bases from V and 8 bases from J, with 14 bases between. CDR1 SGHAT and CDR2 FQNNGV come from the germline V gene. The CDR3 is made up of 15 amino acids.

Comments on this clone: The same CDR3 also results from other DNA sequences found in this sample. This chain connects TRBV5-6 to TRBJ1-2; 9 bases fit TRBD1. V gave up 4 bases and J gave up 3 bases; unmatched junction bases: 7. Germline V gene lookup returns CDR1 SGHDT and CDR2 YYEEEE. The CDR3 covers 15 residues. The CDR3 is CASSPPNRGHYGYTF. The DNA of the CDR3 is TGTGCCAGCAGCCCACCAAACAGGGGGCACTATGGCTACACCTTC.

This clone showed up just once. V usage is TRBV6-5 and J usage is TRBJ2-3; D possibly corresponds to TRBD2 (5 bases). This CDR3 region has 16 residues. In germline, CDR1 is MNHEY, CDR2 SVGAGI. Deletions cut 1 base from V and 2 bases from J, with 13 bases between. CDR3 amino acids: CASSYCLGGSTDTQYF. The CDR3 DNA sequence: TGTGCCAGCAGTTACTGCCTCGGCGGGTCCACAGATACGCAGTATTTT.

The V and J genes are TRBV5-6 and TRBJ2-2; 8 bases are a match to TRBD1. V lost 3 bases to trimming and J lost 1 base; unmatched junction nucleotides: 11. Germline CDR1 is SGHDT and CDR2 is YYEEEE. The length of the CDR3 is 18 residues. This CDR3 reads CASSSLTGDGENTGELFF. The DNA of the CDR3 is TGTGCCAGCAGCTCTCTGACAGGGGATGGGGAGAACACCGGGGAGCTGTTTTTT.

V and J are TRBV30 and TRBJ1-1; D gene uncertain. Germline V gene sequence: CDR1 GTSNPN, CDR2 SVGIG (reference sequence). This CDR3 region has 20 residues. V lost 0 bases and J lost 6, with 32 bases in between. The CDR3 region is CAWSVRLQARRSALIAEAFF. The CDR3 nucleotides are TGTGCCTGGAGTGTAAGGTTGCAGGCCCGAAGATCAGCCCTAATTGCTGAAGCTTTCTTT.

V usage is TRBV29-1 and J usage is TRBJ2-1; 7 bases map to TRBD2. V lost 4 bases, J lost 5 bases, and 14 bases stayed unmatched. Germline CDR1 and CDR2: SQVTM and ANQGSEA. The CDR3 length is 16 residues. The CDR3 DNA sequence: TGCAGCGTTGCGACCCGGACACCCCGGGAGGACAATGAGCAGTTCTTC. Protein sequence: CSVATRTPREDNEQFF.

The CDR3 DNA reads as TGTGCCAGCAGTTTTATTAAGGCAGGCCTTTCCTACGAGCAGTACTTC. This codes for CASSFIKAGLSYEQYF. The rearrangement joins TRBV27 to TRBJ2-7; D is ambiguous. The V gene's germline CDR1 is MNHEY and CDR2 SMNVEV (reference sequence). The V and J ends lost 3 bases and 1 base respectively, with 16 bases between them. The CDR3 consists of 16 residues.

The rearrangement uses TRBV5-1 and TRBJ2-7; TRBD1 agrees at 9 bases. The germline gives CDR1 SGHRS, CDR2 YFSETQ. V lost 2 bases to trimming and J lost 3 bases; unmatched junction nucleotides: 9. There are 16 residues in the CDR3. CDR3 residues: CASSFVPGQGNYEQYF. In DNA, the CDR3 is TGCGCCAGCAGCTTTGTCCCGGGACAGGGTAACTACGAGCAGTACTTC.

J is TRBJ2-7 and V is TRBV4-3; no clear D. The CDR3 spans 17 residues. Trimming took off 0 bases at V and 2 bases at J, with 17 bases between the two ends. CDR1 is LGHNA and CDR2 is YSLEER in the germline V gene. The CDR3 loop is CASSQDFSVAGTYEQYF. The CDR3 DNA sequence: TGCGCCAGCAGCCAAGACTTTTCCGTCGCAGGAACCTACGAGCAGTACTTC.

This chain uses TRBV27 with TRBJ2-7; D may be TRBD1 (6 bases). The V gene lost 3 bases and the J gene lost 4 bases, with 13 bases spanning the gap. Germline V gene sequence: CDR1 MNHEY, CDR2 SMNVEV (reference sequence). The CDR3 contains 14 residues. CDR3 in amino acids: CASSFIGDIYEQYF. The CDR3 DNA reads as TGTGCCAGCAGTTTTATAGGGGACATTTACGAGCAGTACTTC.

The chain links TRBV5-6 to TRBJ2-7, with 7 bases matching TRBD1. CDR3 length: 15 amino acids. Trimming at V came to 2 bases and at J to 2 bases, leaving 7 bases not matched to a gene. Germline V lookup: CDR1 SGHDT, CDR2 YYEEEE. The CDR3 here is CASSLTGTETYEQYF. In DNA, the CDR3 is TGTGCCAGCAGCTTAACCGGGACAGAGACCTACGAGCAGTACTTC. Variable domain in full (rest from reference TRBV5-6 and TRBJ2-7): DAGVTQSPTHLIKTRGQQVTLRCSPKSGHDTVSWYQQALGQGPQFIFQYYEEEERQRGNFPDRFSGHQFPNYSSELNVNALLLGDSALYLCASSLTGTETYEQYFGPGTRLTVT.

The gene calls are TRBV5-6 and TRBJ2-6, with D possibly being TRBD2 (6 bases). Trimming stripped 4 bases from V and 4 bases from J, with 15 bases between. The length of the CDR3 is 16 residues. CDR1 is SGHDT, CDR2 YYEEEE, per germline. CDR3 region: CASSPRRARGANVLTF. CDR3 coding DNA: TGTGCCAGCAGCCCACGGAGGGCCCGAGGGGCCAACGTCCTGACTTTC. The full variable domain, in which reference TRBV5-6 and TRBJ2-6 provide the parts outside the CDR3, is DAGVTQSPTHLIKTRGQQVTLRCSPKSGHDTVSWYQQALGQGPQFIFQYYEEEERQRGNFPDRFSGHQFPNYSSELNVNALLLGDSALYLCASSPRRARGANVLTFGAGSRLTVL.

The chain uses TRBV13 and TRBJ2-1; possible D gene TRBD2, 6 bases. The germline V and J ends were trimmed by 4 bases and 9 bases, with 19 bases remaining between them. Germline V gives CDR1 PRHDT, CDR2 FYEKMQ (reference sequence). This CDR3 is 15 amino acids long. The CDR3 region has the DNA TGTGCCAGCAGCTCCCGAACGGGACTCAGCGGTGAGCAGTTCTTC. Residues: CASSSRTGLSGEQFF.

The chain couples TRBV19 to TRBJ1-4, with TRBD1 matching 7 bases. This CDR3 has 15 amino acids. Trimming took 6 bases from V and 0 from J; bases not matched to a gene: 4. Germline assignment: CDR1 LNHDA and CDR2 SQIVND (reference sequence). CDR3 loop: CASRRTGPTNEKLFF. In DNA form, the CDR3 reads TGTGCCAGTAGGAGGACAGGCCCAACTAATGAAAAACTGTTTTTT.

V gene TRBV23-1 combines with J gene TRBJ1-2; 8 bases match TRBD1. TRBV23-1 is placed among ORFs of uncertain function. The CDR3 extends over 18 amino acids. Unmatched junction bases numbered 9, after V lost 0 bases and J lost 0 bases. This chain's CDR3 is CASSQSGTGPEPNYGYTF. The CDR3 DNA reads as TGCGCCAGCAGTCAATCGGGGACAGGCCCCGAACCTAACTATGGCTACACCTTC.